The table lists the clone carrying this T cell receptor beta chain with many counts. The data were obtained in a study of identical twins. TCRdb ran MiXCR on the 5' RACE reads and lists one entry per CDR3 protein. This sample has roughly 710,000 distinct CDR3 sequences, with less than 7% found just once. This CDR3 comprises 17 residues. Trimming pared 2 bases from V and 0 bases from J, leaving 14 bases between. Germline V gene sequence: CDR1 LGHNT, CDR2 FRNRAP. The sequence was obtained from a man between 18 and 35 years old in good health. Sequencing was done on a sample of naive T cells sorted from blood. The J gene is TRBJ2-4, the V gene TRBV12-5; the D is unclear. The CDR3 nucleotides are TGTGCTAGTGGTTTGCCCCGGACCGGGTTAGCCAAAAACATTCAGTACTTC. Its translation: CASGLPRTGLAKNIQYF.